This TCR beta chain was found in a study of T-cell memory formation after mild COVID-19. This clonotype was found a few times. Its specificity is unknown. The CDR3 runs to 15 residues. Germline-derived CDR1 and CDR2 are LGHNA and YSLEER. Trimming stripped 1 base from V and 5 bases from J, with 13 bases between. From 5'RACE with constant-segment primers came TCR alpha and TCR beta cDNA libraries that carried sample barcodes and UMIs. MiXCR, applied by TCRdb to the 5' RACE reads, yields one record per CDR3 protein. The sample consists of 350,000 to 450,000 distinct CDR3 sequences, under 15% of them appearing once. Study-level points and caveats: Among contracting clones, CD4+ were mainly CM/EM and CD8+ enriched in EMRA. Pre-infection memory showed some responding clones, and this suggested that cross-reactive memory joined.

The source of this sequence is a man between 18 and 35 years old who had mild COVID-19 (a few samples of this study predate the infection). Cell type and time point are not known. The sequencing sample was made of PBMCs or a T cell subset sorted from them (not recorded which). J is TRBJ2-3 and V is TRBV4-3; the D is unclear. CDR3 residues: CASSQGKVAGDTQYF. Here the CDR3 DNA reads TGCGCCAGCAGCCAAGGTAAAGTGGCAGGAGATACGCAGTATTTT.